Shown below are 26 T cell receptor beta chains from a single sample sequenced in a study of cytomegalovirus exposure and HLA in healthy donors. The PCR used 60 Vbeta and 13 Jbeta primers. Method: immunoSEQ multiplex PCR; TCRdb's copy keeps in-frame clones and lacks some. The table includes tens of thousands of clones, 60% to 80% detected once. The source material was PBMCs. Every receptor here comes from a woman aged 50 to 60 in good health and CMV-seropositive.

This clone appeared a single time. This rearrangement joins TRBV12-1 to TRBJ2-2; TRBD2 is the table's D call, not checked against the DNA. TRBV12-1 is designated a pseudogene. The CDR3 consists of 14 residues. The CDR3 reads CASRIPSSPGELFF. In DNA, the CDR3 is TGTGCCAGCAGAATACCTAGCAGCCCCGGGGAGCTGTTTTTT.

In this sample, this clone turned up a few times. This chain uses TRBV7-2 with TRBJ1-2, with D possibly being TRBD1 (6 bases). Germline assignment: CDR1 SGHTA and CDR2 FQGNSA. The CDR3 is 15 amino acids. V dropped 0 bases and J dropped 0 bases, with 8 bases sitting between them. The chain's CDR3 is CASSLAPGANYGYTF. In DNA form, the CDR3 reads TGTGCCAGCAGCTTAGCTCCAGGGGCTAACTATGGCTACACCTTC.

This chain links TRBV11-2 with TRBJ2-3; 12 nucleotides match TRBD2. Germline V gene data show CDR1 as SGHAT and CDR2 as FQNNGV. The junction had 9 bases not matched to a gene; V was cut back by 2 bases and J by 6 bases. The CDR3 runs to 17 residues. CDR3 bases: TGTGCCAGCAGCTTACCTCTAGCGGGAGGGCCCCCGGATACGCAGTATTTT. It codes for CASSLPLAGGPPDTQYF.

This chain uses TRBV28 with TRBJ2-3; a possible D gene is TRBD2 (8 bases). The CDR3 covers 16 residues. V was trimmed by 4 bases and J by 1 base, leaving 15 bases between them. Germline V gene data show CDR1 as MDHEN and CDR2 as SYDVKM. CDR3 coding DNA: TGTGCCAGCAGTTACGTAGCGGGACAGCGCACAGATACGCAGTATTTT. Translated: CASSYVAGQRTDTQYF.

The gene calls are TRBV7-9 and TRBJ2-1, with 9 bases aligning to TRBD2. Germline lookup yields CDR1 SEHNR and CDR2 FQNEAQ (reference sequence). This CDR3 has 15 residues. V trimming: 3 bases; J trimming: 10 bases; junction bases outside the gene matches: 10. CDR3 bases: TGTGCCAGCAGCTTTCTTGCGGGAGGGCCTGGAGAGCAGTTCTTC. Translated: CASSFLAGGPGEQFF.

In this sample, this clone turned up a few times. The chain is built from TRBV27 and TRBJ2-7, with D perhaps TRBD2 (6 bases). This CDR3 is 18 amino acids long. Looked up from germline, CDR1 is MNHEY and CDR2 is SMNVEV (reference sequence). Trimming took 1 base from V and 7 from J, leaving 26 bases between them. CDR3 in amino acids: CASSLFPPTRALGREQYF. CDR3 bases: TGTGCCAGCAGTTTATTCCCCCCAACCAGGGCTTTGGGGAGGGAGCAGTACTTC.

This chain links TRBV27 with TRBJ2-1; the match to TRBD2 covers 13 bases. Germline lookup yields CDR1 MNHEY and CDR2 SMNVEV (reference sequence). The J segment lost 7 bases and the V segment lost 3 bases, leaving 9 bases of the junction unmatched. The CDR3 has 17 residues. CDR3 region: CASSFLGLAGEDNEQFF. DNA for the CDR3: TGTGCCAGCAGTTTTCTAGGACTAGCGGGAGAGGATAATGAGCAGTTCTTC.

This chain joins TRBV19 and TRBJ2-1; 7 bases fit TRBD2. The CDR3 runs 16 residues. CDR1 is LNHDA and CDR2 is SQIVND in the germline V gene (reference sequence). V was pared by 10 bases and J by 0 bases, with 12 bases of the junction left unmatched. The CDR3, as DNA: TGTGCCACCACGACCCGGGCGGGAGTCTCCTACAATGAGCAGTTCTTC. Translated, it gives CATTTRAGVSYNEQFF.

This clone is a singleton in its sample. The chain employs TRBV19 and TRBJ2-1; 10 nucleotides agree with TRBD2. Germline V CDR1 and CDR2: LNHDA, SQIVND (reference sequence). The CDR3 has 16 residues. With 5 bases clipped from V and 10 bases from J, the junction kept 14 bases outside the gene matches. This CDR3 is CASSHNRAGGPGEQFF. CDR3 sequence (DNA): TGTGCCAGTAGTCACAATAGAGCGGGAGGGCCGGGCGAGCAGTTCTTC.

This chain's CDR3 is CASSLRARGGQPQHF. The DNA for the CDR3 is TGTGCCAGCAGTTTACGTGCCAGAGGTGGGCAGCCCCAGCATTTT. The V gene is TRBV28, the J gene TRBJ1-5; D not certain. This CDR3 region has 15 residues. Germline V CDR1 and CDR2: MDHEN, SYDVKM. The V end lost 2 bases, the J end lost 7 bases, and 15 bases lay between the germline ends.

The chain couples TRBV25-1 to TRBJ1-2, with no clear D. The germline V gene has CDR1 MGHDK and CDR2 SYGVNS. The CDR3 is made up of 12 amino acids. Trimming pared 4 bases from V and 4 bases from J, leaving 7 bases between. The CDR3 is CASSGYSYGYTF. The CDR3 DNA follows: TGTGCCAGCAGTGGTTACAGCTATGGCTACACCTTC.

V gene TRBV7-9 combines with J gene TRBJ2-5; 7 bases map to TRBD2. CDR3 length equals 14 residues. The J segment lost 10 bases and the V segment lost 2 bases, leaving 10 bases of the junction unmatched. Germline V gene data show CDR1 as SEHNR and CDR2 as FQNEAQ (reference sequence). CDR3 protein: CASSLNVGSGNQYF. In DNA, the CDR3 is TGTGCCAGCAGCTTAAACGTTGGGAGCGGGAACCAGTACTTC.

This clone has only a few counts. The genes are TRBV6-1 and TRBJ2-7; weak D call: TRBD2 (5 bases). Trimming stripped 4 bases from V and 3 bases from J, with 10 bases between. This CDR3 has 13 amino acids. The germline CDR1 and CDR2 sequences are MNHNS and SASEGT. The CDR3 sequence is CASSVRGDYEQYF. The DNA for the CDR3 is TGTGCCAGCAGTGTCCGGGGAGACTACGAGCAGTACTTC.

The rearrangement joins TRBV19 to TRBJ1-1; D remains ambiguous. Germline V CDR1 and CDR2: LNHDA, SQIVND (reference sequence). The CDR3 runs to 12 residues. V was trimmed by 3 bases and J by 6 bases, leaving 8 bases between them. CDR3 nucleotide sequence: TGTGCCAGTAGTATTGGAGTGGCTGAAGCTTTCTTT. This gives the protein CASSIGVAEAFF.

The V gene is TRBV27, the J gene TRBJ2-7, with TRBD2 matching 12 bases. This CDR3 contains 14 residues. Germline assignment: CDR1 MNHEY and CDR2 SMNVEV (reference sequence). V shed 5 bases and J 4 bases; nucleotides not matched to a gene: 3. In nucleotides, the CDR3 is TGTGCCAGCAGTCTAGCGGGAGGGTATTACGAGCAGTACTTC. Translated: CASSLAGGYYEQYF.

The chain recombines TRBV7-9 with TRBJ2-3; 16 nucleotides agree with TRBD2. The V gene end was trimmed by 5 bases and the J gene end by 10 bases; junction bases not matched to a gene: 6. The CDR3 is made up of 15 amino acids. Germline assignment: CDR1 SEHNR and CDR2 FQNEAQ (reference sequence). For the CDR3, the DNA is TGTGCCAGCAGCCCTCCGGGACTAGCGGGAGGGCCGCAGTATTTT. This translates into CASSPPGLAGGPQYF.

The chain combines TRBV7-6 with TRBJ1-1; TRBD1 is a possible D gene (5 bases). CDR3 length equals 14 residues. Germline V CDR1 and CDR2: SGHVS, FNYEAQ. Trimming removed 6 bases from V and 4 bases from J, with 15 bases in between. The CDR3 is CASRSIGGSTEAFF. In DNA form, the CDR3 reads TGTGCCAGCAGGTCCATCGGGGGGAGCACTGAAGCTTTCTTT.

The chain employs TRBV5-1 and TRBJ2-7; D is possibly TRBD2 (6 bases). The CDR3 loop spans 14 amino acids. Trimming removed 7 bases from V and 2 bases from J, with 16 bases in between. The V gene's germline CDR1 is SGHRS and CDR2 YFSETQ. CDR3 residues: CASAGRVQPYEQYF. The CDR3 DNA reads as TGCGCCAGCGCGGGGCGGGTTCAGCCCTACGAGCAGTACTTC.

The chain uses TRBV28 and TRBJ2-7; TRBD2 agrees at 7 bases. The CDR3 sequence is 12 residues long. CDR1 and CDR2 from the germline V gene are MDHEN and SYDVKM. The trim removed 5 bases at V and 6 bases at J, leaving 4 bases unmatched. This chain's CDR3 is CASSTSGGEQYF. CDR3 coding DNA: TGTGCCAGCAGTACCTCGGGGGGCGAGCAGTACTTC.

This clone was seen only a few times. The chain recombines TRBV11-3 with TRBJ2-1; 7 nucleotides match TRBD2. Germline V gives CDR1 SGHNT, CDR2 YENEEA. Unmatched junction bases numbered 12, after V lost 4 bases and J lost 15 bases. The CDR3 consists of 13 residues. For the CDR3, the DNA is TGTGCCAGCAGCTCCGTTTTTAGGGGAGGGCTGTTCTTC. This encodes CASSSVFRGGLFF.

As for this clone: A junction end diverges from the germline sequence, so it may reflect a read error. The chain has TRBV5-4 and TRBJ1-2; tentative D call: TRBD1 (6 bases). This CDR3 has 13 amino acids. The germline V gene encodes CDR1 SGHNT and CDR2 YYREEE (reference sequence). The CDR3 region has the DNA TGTGCCGGCAGCTTGGACAGCATTTATGGCTACACCTTC. Translated, it gives CAGSLDSIYGYTF.

The CDR3 loop reads CASSTPGQGAEQYF. CDR3 DNA: TGTGCCAGCAGTACCCCGGGACAGGGGGCCGAGCAGTACTTC. The chain combines TRBV28 with TRBJ2-7; 12 bases map to TRBD1. From germline, CDR1 is MDHEN and CDR2 SYDVKM. There are 14 residues in the CDR3. J gave up 6 bases and V 5 bases, and 5 bases lay outside the gene matches.

As regards this clone: Relative to the germline gene, one junction end is altered; a read error may explain this. The rearrangement joins TRBV6-1 to TRBJ2-5, with TRBD1 matching over 10 bases. The CDR3 is 15 residues long. Germline values: CDR1 MNHNS, CDR2 SASEGT. The CDR3 loop reads CATSRWDRGVETQYF. The CDR3 bases are TGTGCCACCAGTCGGTGGGACAGGGGTGTAGAGACCCAGTACTTC.

This sequence joins TRBV7-9 and TRBJ2-2; D is perhaps TRBD1 (6 bases). The CDR3 extends over 16 amino acids. Looked up from germline, CDR1 is SEHNR and CDR2 is FQNEAQ (reference sequence). V was shortened by 5 bases and J by 1 base, with 14 bases between the two germline ends. CDR3 sequence: CASSARSQGNTGELFF. CDR3 nucleotide sequence: TGTGCCAGCAGCGCGCGTTCACAGGGGAACACCGGGGAGCTGTTTTTT.

This clone has just one count. The chain has TRBV4-3 and TRBJ2-7, with 9 bases lining up with TRBD2. The V gene's germline CDR1 is LGHNA and CDR2 YSLEER. The CDR3 length is 16 residues. The ends lost 1 base at V and 6 bases at J; junction bases unmatched: 10. CDR3 DNA: TGCGCCAGCAGCCAAGTATGGGCTAGCGGGATGGGCGAGCAGTACTTC. It encodes CASSQVWASGMGEQYF.

This clone turned up a few times. This chain joins TRBV19 and TRBJ1-5; D is undetermined. This CDR3 has 16 residues. Trimming took 7 bases from V and 1 from J, leaving 17 bases between them. Germline V lookup: CDR1 LNHDA, CDR2 SQIVND (reference sequence). The CDR3 here is CASIGKGVKSNQPQHF. Written as DNA, the CDR3 is TGTGCCAGTATCGGCAAGGGAGTGAAGAGCAATCAGCCCCAGCATTTT.